This TCR beta chain was captured in a study of blood T cell repertoires in COVID-19. Study information: The United States, Italy and Spain were the sources of the acute and convalescent COVID-19 samples. Nucleic acid was either cDNA or gDNA, and it came from T cells, B-cell-depleted T cells, or PBMCs.

This clone has more than one count but fewer than ten. The CDR3 is made up of 15 amino acids. V was clipped by 0 bases and J by 3 bases, with 10 bases between them. CDR1 SGHKS and CDR2 YYEKEE come from the germline V gene (reference sequence). In the original processing: The authors estimated nucleated cell counts from reference gene primer amplification. Repertoires were generated with immunoSEQ multiplex PCR, while TCRdb's copy carries only in-frame clones and drops some. D and trimming come from the DNA, and the V and J calls and clone size come from that table. The repertoire holds a few hundred thousand clones, around 82% seen once, with less than 3% in the top ten.

This receptor was identified in a man between 50 and 59 years old with active or convalescent COVID-19. Sample: peripheral blood. The V call is TRBV5-5, the J call TRBJ1-3, with a possible D match to TRBD1 (6 bases). CDR3 sequence (DNA): TGTGCCAGCAGCTTGGTGCCCAGGGGTGGAAACACCATATATTTT. This gives the protein CASSLVPRGGNTIYF.